A single sample is the source of the 10 T cell receptor beta chains below, sequenced in a study of T-cell memory formation after mild COVID-19. MiXCR, run by TCRdb on the 5' RACE reads, gives a single entry per CDR3 protein. In the table there are a few hundred thousand distinct CDR3 sequences, over 9.5% of which are singletons. Sequencing was done on a sample of PBMCs or a T cell subset sorted from them (not recorded which). Receptors originate from a young man who had mild COVID-19 (a few samples of this study predate the infection). Cell type and time point are not known.

The rearrangement links TRBV9 to TRBJ2-5, with D possibly TRBD2 on 6 matching bases. Trimming shortened V by 0 bases and J by 1 base, and 10 bases separated the two germline ends. Germline assignment: CDR1 SGDLS and CDR2 YYNGEE. This CDR3 has 15 residues. Written as DNA, the CDR3 is TGTGCCAGCAGCGTAGGGGGGAGGTCCCAAGAGACCCAGTACTTC. Translating it yields CASSVGGRSQETQYF.

The CDR3 coding sequence is TGTGCCAGCTCACCTAACCAGCGGAGTAATGAGCAGTTCTTC. This codes for CASSPNQRSNEQFF. The rearrangement uses TRBV18 and TRBJ2-1; D is possibly TRBD2 (5 bases). With 3 bases removed from V and 7 bases from J, the gap between germline ends came to 13 bases. Germline V gene lookup returns CDR1 KGHSH and CDR2 LQKENI. The CDR3 runs 14 residues.

The rearrangement joins TRBV7-2 to TRBJ2-7; 10 bases are a match to TRBD1. The CDR3 length is 14 residues. Germline lookup yields CDR1 SGHTA and CDR2 FQGNSA. The V gene end was trimmed by 5 bases and the J gene end by 3 bases; junction bases not matched to a gene: 4. The chain's CDR3 is CASSTDRGGYEQYF. CDR3 DNA sequence: TGTGCCAGCAGCACGGACAGGGGGGGCTACGAGCAGTACTTC.

The chain joins TRBV15 to TRBJ2-1, with TRBD2 identical over 7 bases. V was pared by 2 bases and J by 0 bases, with 1 base of the junction left unmatched. The CDR3 runs 15 residues. The V gene's germline CDR1 is LNHNV and CDR2 YYDKDF (reference sequence). The CDR3 region is CATSRSGDSYNEQFF. The CDR3 region has the DNA TGTGCCACCAGCAGAAGCGGGGACTCCTACAATGAGCAGTTCTTC.

The sample holds a few counts of this clonotype. The J gene is TRBJ2-7, the V gene TRBV10-3; no clear D gene. The CDR3 has 14 amino acids. The V gene's germline CDR1 is ENHRY and CDR2 SYGVKD. Between the trimmed V and J ends, which lost 0 bases and 7 bases, there was a span of 13 bases. CDR3 coding DNA: TGTGCCATCAGTGAGTCGAAAGGCTTAGGGGAGCAGTACTTC. This codes for CAISESKGLGEQYF.

The chain is built from TRBV20-1 and TRBJ1-1, with D unclear. The CDR3 has 13 amino acids. The V and J ends lost 0 bases and 4 bases respectively, with 9 bases between them. CDR1 is DFQATT and CDR2 is SNEGSKA in the germline V gene (reference sequence). The CDR3 nucleotides are TGCAGTGCTAGAGACGTCATAGCCACTGAAGCTTTCTTT. It encodes CSARDVIATEAFF.

In this sample, this clonotype turned up many times. The rearrangement uses TRBV21-1 and TRBJ1-2. TRBV21-1 represents a pseudogene. There are 16 residues in the CDR3. CDR3 in amino acids: CASSKVYPYASYGYTF. The CDR3 DNA sequence: TGTGCCAGCAGCAAAGTATACCCGTATGCCTCCTATGGCTACACCTTC.

This clonotype was recorded a few times. The chain joins TRBV5-1 to TRBJ2-5; 8 bases map to TRBD1. The CDR3 contains 14 residues. The germline gives CDR1 SGHRS, CDR2 YFSETQ. With V trimmed by 2 bases and J by 8 bases, 8 bases remained unmatched. CDR3 DNA: TGCGCCAGCAGCTTCCCTGGACAGGGTGAAACCCAGTACTTC. It is translated as CASSFPGQGETQYF.

This clonotype was counted ten times or more. The chain combines TRBV5-1 with TRBJ2-3; a possible D gene is TRBD1 (6 bases). The V and J ends lost 6 bases and 4 bases respectively, with 15 bases between them. The germline CDR1 and CDR2 sequences are SGHRS and YFSETQ. The CDR3 is made up of 14 amino acids. The CDR3 spells CASNRVSSADTQYF. In DNA, the CDR3 is TGCGCCAGCAACAGGGTGTCCTCGGCAGATACGCAGTATTTT.

This clonotype showed up just a few times. The chain uses TRBV12-3 or TRBV12-4 and TRBJ2-3; unclear D gene. CDR3 length: 14 residues. V was shortened by 5 bases and J by 1 base, with 10 bases between the two germline ends. This CDR3 is CASSLLLRTDTQYF. CDR3 DNA sequence: TGTGCCAGCAGTCTGCTACTGCGCACAGATACGCAGTATTTT.